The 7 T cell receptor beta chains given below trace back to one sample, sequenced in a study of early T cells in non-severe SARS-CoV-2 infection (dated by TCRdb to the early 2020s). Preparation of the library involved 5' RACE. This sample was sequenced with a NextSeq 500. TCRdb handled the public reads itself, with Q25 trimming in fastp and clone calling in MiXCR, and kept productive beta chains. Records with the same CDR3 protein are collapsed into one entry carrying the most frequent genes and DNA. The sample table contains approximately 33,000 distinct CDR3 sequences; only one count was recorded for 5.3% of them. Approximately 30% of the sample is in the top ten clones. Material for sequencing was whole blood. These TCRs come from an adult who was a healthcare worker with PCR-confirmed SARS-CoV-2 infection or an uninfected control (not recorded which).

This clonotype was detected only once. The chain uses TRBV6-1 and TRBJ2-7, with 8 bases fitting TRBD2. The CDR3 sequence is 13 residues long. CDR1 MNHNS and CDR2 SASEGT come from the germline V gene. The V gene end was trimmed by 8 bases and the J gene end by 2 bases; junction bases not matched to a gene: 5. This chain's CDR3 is CASEAGGTYEQYF. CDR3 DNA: TGTGCCAGCGAGGCGGGAGGCACCTACGAGCAGTACTTC.

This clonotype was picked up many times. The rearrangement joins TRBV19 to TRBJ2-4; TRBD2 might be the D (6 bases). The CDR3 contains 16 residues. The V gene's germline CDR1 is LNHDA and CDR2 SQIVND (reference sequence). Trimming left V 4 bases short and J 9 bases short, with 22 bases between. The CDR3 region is CASSTRRDGGGGIQYF. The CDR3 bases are TGTGCCAGTAGTACCCGTCGGGACGGGGGAGGTGGCATTCAGTACTTC.

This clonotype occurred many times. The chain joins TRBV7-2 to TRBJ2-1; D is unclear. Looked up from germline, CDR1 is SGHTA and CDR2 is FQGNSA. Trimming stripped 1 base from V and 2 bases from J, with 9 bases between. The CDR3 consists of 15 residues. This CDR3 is CASSLEVRTYNEQFF. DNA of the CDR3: TGTGCCAGCAGCTTAGAGGTCCGGACCTACAATGAGCAGTTCTTC.

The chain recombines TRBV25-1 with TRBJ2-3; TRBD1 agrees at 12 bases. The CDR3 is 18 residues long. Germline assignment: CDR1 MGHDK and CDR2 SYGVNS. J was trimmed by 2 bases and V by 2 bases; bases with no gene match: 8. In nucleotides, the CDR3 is TGTGCCAGCAGTGAAAGAGGGACAGGGGGCCGGGCCACAGATACGCAGTATTTT. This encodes CASSERGTGGRATDTQYF. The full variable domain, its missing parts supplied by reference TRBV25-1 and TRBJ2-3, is EADIYQTPRYLVIGTGKKITLECSQTMGHDKMYWYQQDPGMELHLIHYSYGVNSTEKGDLSSESTVSRIRTEHFPLTLESARPSHTSQYLCASSERGTGGRATDTQYFGPGTRLTVL.

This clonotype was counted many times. The CDR3 loop is CASSPRRVSLEQFF. The CDR3 DNA follows: TGTGCCAGCAGCCCAAGAAGGGTGTCTCTAGAGCAGTTCTTC. This chain connects TRBV11-2 to TRBJ2-1; no reliable D call. The germline V and J ends were trimmed by 5 bases and 10 bases, with 18 bases remaining between them. Germline V gene data show CDR1 as SGHAT and CDR2 as FQNNGV. The CDR3 extends over 14 amino acids.

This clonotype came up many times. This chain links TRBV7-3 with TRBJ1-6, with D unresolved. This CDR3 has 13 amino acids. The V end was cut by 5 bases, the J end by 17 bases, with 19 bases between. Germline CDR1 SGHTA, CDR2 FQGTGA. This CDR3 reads CASSLRTAGPVHF. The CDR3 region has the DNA TGTGCCAGCAGCCTAAGGACGGCAGGCCCCGTCCACTTT.

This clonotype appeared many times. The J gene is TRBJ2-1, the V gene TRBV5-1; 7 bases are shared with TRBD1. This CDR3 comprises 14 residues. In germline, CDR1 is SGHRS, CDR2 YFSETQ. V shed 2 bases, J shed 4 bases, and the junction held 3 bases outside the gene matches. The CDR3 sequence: CASSFDRAYNEQFF. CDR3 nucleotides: TGCGCCAGCAGCTTCGACAGGGCGTACAATGAGCAGTTCTTC.